These 29 T cell receptor beta chains were sequenced from one sample in a study of blood T cells in healthy people across ages. For the second PCR, which ran for about 7 to 12 cycles, a sample-barcoded 5' primer and a J-beta primer mix were used. TCRdb processed the 5' RACE reads anew with MiXCR; each CDR3 protein has one entry. The table lists fewer than 2 million distinct CDR3 sequences, 39% of them singletons. Sequencing used blood. These receptors were collected from a human donor in good health.

The V gene is TRBV20-1, the J gene TRBJ2-1; D not resolved. This CDR3 has 14 amino acids. With 1 base removed from V and 3 bases from J, the gap between germline ends came to 10 bases. Germline CDR1 DFQATT, CDR2 SNEGSKA (reference sequence). For the CDR3, the DNA is TGCAGTGCTAGAGTAAGGCTAGTCTACAATGAGCAGTTCTTC. Translation: CSARVRLVYNEQFF.

The V and J genes are TRBV20-1 and TRBJ2-1; possible D gene TRBD1, 6 bases. This CDR3 contains 11 residues. Germline V lookup: CDR1 DFQATT, CDR2 SNEGSKA (reference sequence). Deletions cut 8 bases from V and 7 bases from J, with 12 bases between. The CDR3 DNA reads as TGCAGTCACCCTCAGGGGAATGAGCAGTTCTTC. It yields the protein CSHPQGNEQFF.

The genes are TRBV3-1 and TRBJ1-1; D is perhaps TRBD1 (6 bases). Per the germline V gene, CDR1 is LGHDT and CDR2 is YNNKEL (reference sequence). V was shortened by 1 base and J by 7 bases, with 13 bases between the two germline ends. CDR3 length: 14 amino acids. This chain's CDR3 is CASSQAGTNDEAFF. The DNA of the CDR3 is TGTGCCAGCAGCCAAGCCGGGACAAATGATGAAGCTTTCTTT.

This rearrangement joins TRBV20-1 to TRBJ2-3; 10 nucleotides match TRBD2. The germline CDR1 and CDR2 sequences are DFQATT and SNEGSKA (reference sequence). The CDR3 spans 16 residues. Germline trimming cut 3 bases from V and 4 bases from J; bases unmatched to any gene: 10. The CDR3 here is CSARHSSGRAADTQYF. DNA for the CDR3: TGCAGTGCTAGGCACTCTAGCGGGAGAGCTGCAGATACGCAGTATTTT.

The rearrangement uses TRBV10-3 and TRBJ2-7; D gene unclear. Per the germline V gene, CDR1 is ENHRY and CDR2 is SYGVKD. V lost 3 bases to trimming and J lost 2 bases, with 8 bases between them. The length of the CDR3 is 13 residues. CDR3 in amino acids: CAISDRSPYEQYF. The CDR3, as DNA: TGTGCCATCAGTGACCGCAGCCCCTACGAGCAGTACTTC.

This rearrangement joins TRBV6-1 to TRBJ2-5, with D perhaps being TRBD1 or TRBD2 (6 bases each). The CDR3 runs to 14 residues. The V end lost 2 bases, the J end lost 11 bases, and 18 bases lay between the germline ends. Germline CDR1 and CDR2: MNHNS and SASEGT. The CDR3 nucleotides read TGTGCCAGCAGTGAACGGGGGCTGTGTTTTGGGCAGTACTTC. It is translated as CASSERGLCFGQYF.

The chain is built from TRBV11-1 and TRBJ2-3; a weak D match, TRBD2 (5 bases). The V gene lost 5 bases and the J gene lost 3 bases, with 12 bases spanning the gap. Germline-derived CDR1 and CDR2 are SGHAT and FQDESV (reference sequence). The CDR3 totals 14 residues. As DNA, the CDR3 is TGTGCCAGCAGCCCCGAAAGGGAGACAGATACGCAGTATTTT. It encodes CASSPERETDTQYF. Combining the CDR3 with reference TRBV11-1 and TRBJ2-3 gives the whole variable domain EAEVAQSPRYKITEKSQAVAFWCDPISGHATLYWYRQILGQGPELLVQFQDESVVDDSQLPKDRFSAERLKGVDSTLKIQPAELGDSAMYLCASSPERETDTQYFGPGTRLTVL.

Only one count was recorded for this clonotype. The rearrangement joins TRBV6-2 or TRBV6-3 to TRBJ1-1; tentative D call: TRBD1 (6 bases). This CDR3 has 14 amino acids. V lost 7 bases and J 4 bases, leaving 16 bases between the germline ends. CDR1 is MNHEY, CDR2 SVGEGT, per germline. CDR3 sequence reads: CASNQGGAVTEAFF. Here the CDR3 DNA reads TGTGCCAGCAACCAAGGGGGGGCGGTCACTGAAGCTTTCTTT.

In this sample, this clonotype turned up many times. V is TRBV5-1 and J is TRBJ2-1, with D perhaps matching TRBD1 or TRBD2 (5 bases each). The CDR3 spans 14 residues. Trimming cost V 0 bases and J 9 bases, with 13 bases left between them. Germline V gives CDR1 SGHRS, CDR2 YFSETQ. The CDR3 nucleotides are TGCGCCAGCAGCTTGGAGGGTGTAGGGACTGAGCAGTTCTTC. Translating it yields CASSLEGVGTEQFF.

A note on this clonotype: One end of the junction does not line up with germline, which may come from a read error. V usage is TRBV11-2 and J usage is TRBJ2-5; 12 bases fit TRBD2. The CDR3 has 16 residues. Germline loops: CDR1 SGHAT, CDR2 FQNNGV. The CDR3 bases are TGTGCCAGCAGCTTGATGCCTAGCGGGGGGGCAGAGGCCCAGTACTTC. Protein: CASSLMPSGGAEAQYF.

This chain joins TRBV12-3 or TRBV12-4 and TRBJ1-5; D is uncertain. Trimming removed 3 bases from V and 7 bases from J, with 10 bases in between. The CDR3 consists of 13 residues. CDR3 in amino acids: CASSFDGEQPQHF. The DNA of the CDR3 is TGTGCCAGCAGTTTCGACGGGGAGCAGCCCCAGCATTTT.

This clonotype was picked up a small number of times. The rearrangement links TRBV24-1 to TRBJ2-1, with a possible D match to TRBD2 (6 bases). The V end lost 5 bases, the J end lost 7 bases, and 14 bases lay between the germline ends. Looked up from germline, CDR1 is KGHDR and CDR2 is SFDVKD. The CDR3 extends over 14 amino acids. Here the CDR3 reads CATSVVAASNEQFF. The CDR3 bases are TGTGCCACCAGTGTTGTAGCGGCCAGTAATGAGCAGTTCTTC.

The rearrangement uses TRBV29-1 and TRBJ1-2; no clear D gene. Looked up from germline, CDR1 is SQVTM and CDR2 is ANQGSEA. There are 13 residues in the CDR3. The germline V and J ends were trimmed by 4 bases and 3 bases, with 12 bases remaining between them. In nucleotides, the CDR3 is TGCAGCGTTGCGTTCGGGGATTACTATGGCTACACCTTC. It encodes CSVAFGDYYGYTF.

This clonotype was counted a few times. This sequence joins TRBV4-3 and TRBJ1-4, with D perhaps TRBD1 (5 bases). This CDR3 is 14 amino acids long. Per germline, CDR1 LGHNA and CDR2 YSLEER. V gave up 1 base and J gave up 8 bases, with 11 bases separating them. This CDR3 reads CASSQVDGAEKLFF. In nucleotides, the CDR3 is TGCGCCAGCAGCCAAGTAGACGGGGCCGAAAAACTGTTTTTT.

This clonotype has only a few counts. The chain uses TRBV29-1 and TRBJ2-1; possibly TRBD1 or TRBD2 for D (5 bases each). The CDR3 loop spans 12 amino acids. The germline V gene encodes CDR1 SQVTM and CDR2 ANQGSEA. V lost 8 bases and J 2 bases, leaving 10 bases between the germline ends. CDR3 sequence (DNA): TGCAGCATGAGGGGCGCCTACAATGAGCAGTTCTTC. It codes for CSMRGAYNEQFF.

This clonotype has just a few counts. The chain is built from TRBV6-2 or TRBV6-3 and TRBJ2-1, with 10 bases that match TRBD2. Trimming removed 2 bases from V and 8 bases from J; junction bases left unmatched: 12. The CDR3 consists of 17 residues. The V gene's germline CDR1 is MNHEY and CDR2 SVGEGT. Here the CDR3 DNA reads TGTGCCAGCAGTTACACTTTAGCGGGGGGTAAACTTTATGAGCAGTTCTTC. Residues: CASSYTLAGGKLYEQFF.

This clonotype was found a few times. This sequence joins TRBV20-1 and TRBJ2-7, with 12 bases lining up with TRBD1. V lost 3 bases and J lost 6; bases outside the gene matches: 6. CDR1 is DFQATT, CDR2 SNEGSKA, per germline (reference sequence). The CDR3 has 14 residues. DNA of the CDR3: TGCAGTGCTAGTCGCCGGGACAGGGGGCTCGAGCAGTACTTC. Amino acid sequence: CSASRRDRGLEQYF.

The chain links TRBV7-9 to TRBJ2-1, with TRBD1 matching over 9 bases. The germline V gene has CDR1 SEHNR and CDR2 FQNEAQ (reference sequence). The CDR3 is 15 amino acids. V lost 5 bases, J lost 7 bases, and 9 bases stayed unmatched. The CDR3 nucleotides read TGTGCCAGCAGCCCCTGGACAGGGGTCAAAAATGAGCAGTTCTTC. Amino acids: CASSPWTGVKNEQFF.

In its sample, this clonotype was seen many times. The V gene is TRBV6-2 or TRBV6-3, the J gene TRBJ2-6; D unclear. With 5 bases removed from V and 0 bases from J, the gap between germline ends came to 8 bases. The CDR3 sequence is 15 residues long. Per the germline V gene, CDR1 is MNHEY and CDR2 is SVGEGT. The CDR3 reads CASSPWGSGANVLTF. The DNA of the CDR3 is TGTGCCAGCAGTCCTTGGGGCTCTGGGGCCAACGTCCTGACTTTC.

This sequence joins TRBV7-9 and TRBJ2-1, with TRBD1 matching 7 bases. Germline values: CDR1 SEHNR, CDR2 FQNEAQ (reference sequence). This CDR3 contains 12 residues. Germline trimming cut 3 bases from V and 12 bases from J; bases unmatched to any gene: 5. The CDR3 sequence: CASSFDRDRQFF. In DNA, the CDR3 is TGTGCCAGCAGCTTCGACCGGGACAGGCAGTTCTTC.

The table lists this clonotype with many counts. The V and J genes are TRBV5-1 and TRBJ1-1; D might be TRBD1 (6 bases). Germline CDR1 and CDR2: SGHRS and YFSETQ. There are 14 residues in the CDR3. V was shortened by 2 bases and J by 1 base, with 9 bases between the two germline ends. The CDR3 region has the DNA TGCGCCAGCAGCTTAACACAGGGGAACACTGAAGCTTTCTTT. Its protein is CASSLTQGNTEAFF. Together with reference TRBV5-1 and TRBJ1-1, the CDR3 gives the full variable domain: KAGVTQTPRYLIKTRGQQVTLSCSPISGHRSVSWYQQTPGQGLQFLFEYFSETQRNKGNFPGRFSGRQFSNSRSEMNVSTLELGDSALYLCASSLTQGNTEAFFGQGTRLTVV.

This sequence joins TRBV7-2 and TRBJ1-3; D remains ambiguous. This CDR3 contains 14 residues. Trimming cost V 1 base and J 7 bases, with 11 bases left between them. The V gene's germline CDR1 is SGHTA and CDR2 FQGNSA. This CDR3 is CASSLVADGNTIYF. The CDR3 DNA follows: TGTGCCAGCAGCTTAGTGGCAGATGGGAACACCATATATTTT.

The V gene is TRBV12-3 or TRBV12-4, the J gene TRBJ1-5; tentatively, D is TRBD1 (6 bases). CDR3 length: 12 amino acids. Trimming left V 7 bases short and J 14 bases short, with 18 bases between. Written as DNA, the CDR3 is TGTGCCAGCACCTTAGATACAGGGACTAAGCATTTT. Amino acids: CASTLDTGTKHF.

This clonotype was counted at least ten times. The chain carries TRBV5-1 and TRBJ2-7; D is unresolved. This CDR3 has 17 amino acids. V shed 0 bases and J shed 5 bases, with 21 bases lying between them. The germline CDR1 and CDR2 sequences are SGHRS and YFSETQ. The CDR3 DNA reads as TGCGCCAGCAGCTTGGAGGGCAGAACCTTAAACATTGACGAGCAGTACTTC. Translated, it gives CASSLEGRTLNIDEQYF.

The J gene is TRBJ1-1, the V gene TRBV5-1, with 8 bases that match TRBD1. Germline V gene sequence: CDR1 SGHRS, CDR2 YFSETQ. V dropped 5 bases and J dropped 5; count of bases not matched to a gene: 11. The CDR3 consists of 15 residues. CDR3 sequence (DNA): TGCGCCAGCAGTTCCCAGGGGGCTCGGGAAACTGAAGCTTTCTTT. Translating it yields CASSSQGARETEAFF.

This clonotype was counted only a few times. V usage is TRBV20-1 and J usage is TRBJ2-1; no clear D gene. V was clipped by 3 bases and J by 0 bases, with 3 bases between them. CDR3 length: 12 amino acids. Germline V gene lookup returns CDR1 DFQATT and CDR2 SNEGSKA (reference sequence). CDR3 DNA: TGCAGTGCTAGCGGCTCCTACAATGAGCAGTTCTTC. It is translated as CSASGSYNEQFF.

This rearrangement joins TRBV20-1 to TRBJ2-5; no firm D call. Germline-derived CDR1 and CDR2 are DFQATT and SNEGSKA (reference sequence). With 3 bases removed from V and 7 bases from J, the gap between germline ends came to 15 bases. The CDR3 extends over 13 amino acids. CDR3 region: CSARDLGVGTQYF. The CDR3 nucleotides are TGCAGTGCTAGGGACCTTGGGGTAGGGACCCAGTACTTC.

The chain employs TRBV10-3 and TRBJ2-5; possible D gene TRBD1, 5 bases. The DNA end is a closer match to TRBJ2-7, so the J assignment may be wrong. The length of the CDR3 is 13 residues. Germline values: CDR1 ENHRY, CDR2 SYGVKD. CDR3 in DNA: TGTGCCATCAGTGACTCCTCTAGGGGCGAGCAGTACTTC. Translation gives CAISDSSRGEQYF.

The chain carries TRBV3-1 and TRBJ1-2; D is possibly TRBD1 (6 bases). Germline CDR1 reads LGHDT; CDR2 reads YNNKEL (reference sequence). The CDR3 has 13 residues. V was clipped by 4 bases and J by 7 bases, with 13 bases between them. CDR3 sequence reads: CASSRTDFGGYTF. The CDR3 coding sequence is TGTGCCAGCAGCCGGACAGACTTCGGTGGCTACACCTTC.